The entry below describes one T cell receptor (beta chain). This record comes from a study of PD-1 blockade in classical Hodgkin lymphoma. From germline, CDR1 is SGHRS and CDR2 YFSETQ. Trimming took 1 base from V and 4 from J, leaving 8 bases between them. This CDR3 is built from 13 residues. Each of the patients experienced relapse following autologous stem cell transplantation, and their brentuximab vedotin exposure differed. Produced via immunoSEQ multiplex PCR; TCRdb's table is partial and in-frame only. This table holds roughly 150,000 clones, under 85% found once. This clonotype originated in a human donor with classical Hodgkin lymphoma. The chain couples TRBV5-1 to TRBJ2-5; unclear D gene. Here the sequenced sample was peripheral blood mononuclear cells (PBMCs), taken before the second cycle of nivolumab. The CDR3 bases are TGCGCCAGCAGCTTGCAACAGAGAGAGACCCAGTACTTC. As protein: CASSLQQRETQYF.